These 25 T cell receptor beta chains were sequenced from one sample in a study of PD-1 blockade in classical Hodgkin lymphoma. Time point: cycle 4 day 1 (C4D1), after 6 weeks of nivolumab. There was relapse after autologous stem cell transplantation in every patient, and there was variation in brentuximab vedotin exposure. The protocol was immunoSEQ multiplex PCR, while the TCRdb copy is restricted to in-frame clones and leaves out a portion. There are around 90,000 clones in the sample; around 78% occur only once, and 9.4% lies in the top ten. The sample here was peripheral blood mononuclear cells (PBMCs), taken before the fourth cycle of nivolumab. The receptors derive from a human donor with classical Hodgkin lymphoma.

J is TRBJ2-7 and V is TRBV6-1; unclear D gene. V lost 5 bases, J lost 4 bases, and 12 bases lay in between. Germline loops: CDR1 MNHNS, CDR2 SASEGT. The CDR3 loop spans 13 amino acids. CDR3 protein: CASSFDFGYEQYF. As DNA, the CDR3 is TGTGCCAGCAGTTTCGACTTCGGGTACGAGCAGTACTTC.

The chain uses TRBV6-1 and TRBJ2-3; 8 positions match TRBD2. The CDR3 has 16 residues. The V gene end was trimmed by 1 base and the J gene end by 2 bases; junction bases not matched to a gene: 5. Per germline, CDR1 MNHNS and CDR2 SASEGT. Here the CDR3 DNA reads TGTGCCAGCAGTGAAGGAGCGGGAGTTGTCACAGATACGCAGTATTTT. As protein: CASSEGAGVVTDTQYF.

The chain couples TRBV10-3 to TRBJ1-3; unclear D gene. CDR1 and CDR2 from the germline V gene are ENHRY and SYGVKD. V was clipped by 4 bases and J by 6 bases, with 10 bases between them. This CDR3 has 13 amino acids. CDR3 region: CAISGGSPNTIYF. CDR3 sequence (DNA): TGTGCCATCAGTGGAGGCAGCCCAAACACCATATATTTT.

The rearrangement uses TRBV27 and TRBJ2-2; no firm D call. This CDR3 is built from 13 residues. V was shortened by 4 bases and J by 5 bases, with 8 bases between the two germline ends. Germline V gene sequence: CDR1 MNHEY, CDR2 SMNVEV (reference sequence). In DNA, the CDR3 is TGTGCCAGCAGTTCCAGAGGAACCGGGGAGCTGTTTTTT. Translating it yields CASSSRGTGELFF.

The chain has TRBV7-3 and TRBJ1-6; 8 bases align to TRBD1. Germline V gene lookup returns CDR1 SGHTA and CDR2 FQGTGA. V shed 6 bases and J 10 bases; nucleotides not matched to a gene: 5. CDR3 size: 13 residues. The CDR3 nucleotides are TGTGCCAGCAGACTAAGGACAGGGTCACCCCTCCACTTT. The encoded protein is CASRLRTGSPLHF.

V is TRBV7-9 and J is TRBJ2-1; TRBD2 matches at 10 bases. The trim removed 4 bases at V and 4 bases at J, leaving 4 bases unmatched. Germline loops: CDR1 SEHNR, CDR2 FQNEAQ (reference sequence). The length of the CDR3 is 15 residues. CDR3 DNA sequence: TGTGCCAGCAGCTCCGGGACTAGCGATTACAATGAGCAGTTCTTC. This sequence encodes CASSSGTSDYNEQFF.

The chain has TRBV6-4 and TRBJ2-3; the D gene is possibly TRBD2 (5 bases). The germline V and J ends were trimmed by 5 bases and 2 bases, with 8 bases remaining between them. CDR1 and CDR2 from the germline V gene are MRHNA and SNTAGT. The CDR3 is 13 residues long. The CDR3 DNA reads TGTGCCAGCAGTCCGGAGGTCACAGATACGCAGTATTTT. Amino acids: CASSPEVTDTQYF.

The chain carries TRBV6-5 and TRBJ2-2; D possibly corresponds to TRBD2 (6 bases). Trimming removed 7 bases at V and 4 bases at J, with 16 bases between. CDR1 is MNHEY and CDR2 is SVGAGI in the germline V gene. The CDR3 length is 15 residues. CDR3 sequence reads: CASNWRREITGELFF. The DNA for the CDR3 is TGTGCCAGCAACTGGCGCCGGGAGATCACCGGGGAGCTGTTTTTT.

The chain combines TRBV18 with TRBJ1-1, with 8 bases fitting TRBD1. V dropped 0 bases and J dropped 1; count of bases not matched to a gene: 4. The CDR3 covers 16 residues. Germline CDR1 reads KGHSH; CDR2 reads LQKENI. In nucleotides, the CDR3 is TGTGCCAGCTCACCACCAAAGACAGGGGCGAACACTGAAGCTTTCTTT. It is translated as CASSPPKTGANTEAFF.

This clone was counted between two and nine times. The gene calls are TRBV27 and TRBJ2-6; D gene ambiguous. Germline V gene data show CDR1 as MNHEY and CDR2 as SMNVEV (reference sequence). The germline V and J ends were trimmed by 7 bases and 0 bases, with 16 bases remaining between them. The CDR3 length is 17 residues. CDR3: CASTARMQVSGANVLTF. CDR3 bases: TGTGCCAGCACCGCTCGGATGCAGGTCTCTGGGGCCAACGTCCTGACTTTC.

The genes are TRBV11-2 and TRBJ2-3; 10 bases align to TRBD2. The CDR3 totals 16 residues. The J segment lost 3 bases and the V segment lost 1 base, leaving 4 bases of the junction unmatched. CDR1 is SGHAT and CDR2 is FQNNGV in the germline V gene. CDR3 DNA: TGTGCCAGCAGCTTAGGGGGTAGCGGGGGGACAGATACGCAGTATTTT. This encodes CASSLGGSGGTDTQYF.

CDR3 in DNA: TGTGCCAGCAGCTTAATGGGACAGGGGGTGTCCGAGCAGTACTTC. This gives the protein CASSLMGQGVSEQYF. The gene calls are TRBV7-3 and TRBJ2-7; 11 bases fit TRBD1. V dropped 1 base and J dropped 6; count of bases not matched to a gene: 5. Per germline, CDR1 SGHTA and CDR2 FQGTGA. CDR3 length equals 15 residues.

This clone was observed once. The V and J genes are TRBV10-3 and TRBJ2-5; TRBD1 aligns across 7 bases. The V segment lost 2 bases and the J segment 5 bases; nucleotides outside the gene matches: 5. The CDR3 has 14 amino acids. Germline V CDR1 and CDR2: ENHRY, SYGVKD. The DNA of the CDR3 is TGTGCCATCAGTGAGAAGGACAGGTCGGAGACCCAGTACTTC. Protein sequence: CAISEKDRSETQYF.

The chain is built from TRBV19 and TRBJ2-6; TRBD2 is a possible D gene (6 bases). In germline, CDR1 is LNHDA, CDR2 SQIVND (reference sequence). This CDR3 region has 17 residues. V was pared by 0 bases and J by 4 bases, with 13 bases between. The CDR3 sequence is CASSIDRRAAGANVLTF. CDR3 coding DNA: TGTGCCAGTAGTATAGATCGGAGGGCGGCAGGGGCCAACGTCCTGACTTTC. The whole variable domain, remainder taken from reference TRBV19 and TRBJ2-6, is DGGITQSPKYLFRKEGQNVTLSCEQNLNHDAMYWYRQDPGQGLRLIYYSQIVNDFQKGDIAEGYSVSREKKESFPLTVTSAQKNPTAFYLCASSIDRRAAGANVLTFGAGSRLTVL.

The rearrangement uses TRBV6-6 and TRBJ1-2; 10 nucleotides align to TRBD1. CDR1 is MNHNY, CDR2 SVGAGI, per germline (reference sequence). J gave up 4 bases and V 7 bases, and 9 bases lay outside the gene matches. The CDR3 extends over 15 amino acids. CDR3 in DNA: TGTGCCAGCATCCCGACAGGGGGCGTTGGCTATGGCTACACCTTC. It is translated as CASIPTGGVGYGYTF.

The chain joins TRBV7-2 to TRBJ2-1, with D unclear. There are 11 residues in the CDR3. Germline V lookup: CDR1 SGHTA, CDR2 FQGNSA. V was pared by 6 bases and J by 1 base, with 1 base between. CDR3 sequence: CASRSYNEQFF. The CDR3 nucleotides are TGTGCCAGCAGGTCCTACAATGAGCAGTTCTTC.

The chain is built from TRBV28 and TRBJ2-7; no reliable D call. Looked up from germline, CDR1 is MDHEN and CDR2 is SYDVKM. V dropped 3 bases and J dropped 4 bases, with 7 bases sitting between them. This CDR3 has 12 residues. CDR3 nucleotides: TGTGCCAGCAGTTTCCCAGCTTACGAGCAGTACTTC. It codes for CASSFPAYEQYF.

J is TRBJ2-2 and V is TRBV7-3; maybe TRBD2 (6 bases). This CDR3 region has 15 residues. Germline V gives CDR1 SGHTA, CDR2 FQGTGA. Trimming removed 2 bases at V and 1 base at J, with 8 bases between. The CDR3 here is CASSLAGLNTGELFF. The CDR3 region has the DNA TGTGCCAGCAGCTTAGCGGGATTGAACACCGGGGAGCTGTTTTTT.

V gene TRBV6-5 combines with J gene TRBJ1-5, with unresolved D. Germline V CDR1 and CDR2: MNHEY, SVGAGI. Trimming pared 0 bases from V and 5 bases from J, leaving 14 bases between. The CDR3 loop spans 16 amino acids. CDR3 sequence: CASSYSSTNIHQPQHF. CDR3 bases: TGTGCCAGCAGTTACTCGAGTACGAACATTCATCAGCCCCAGCATTTT.

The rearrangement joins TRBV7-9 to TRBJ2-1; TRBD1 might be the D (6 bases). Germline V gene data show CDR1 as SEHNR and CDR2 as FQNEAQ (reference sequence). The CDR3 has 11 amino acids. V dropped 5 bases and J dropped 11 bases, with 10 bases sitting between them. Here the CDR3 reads CASSDRDKQFF. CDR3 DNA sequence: TGTGCCAGCAGCGACCGGGACAAGCAGTTCTTC.

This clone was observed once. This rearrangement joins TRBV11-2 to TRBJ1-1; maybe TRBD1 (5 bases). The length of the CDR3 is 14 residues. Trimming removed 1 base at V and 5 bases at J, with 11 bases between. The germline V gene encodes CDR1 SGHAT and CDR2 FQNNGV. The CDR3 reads CASSLVQGWTEAFF. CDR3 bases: TGTGCCAGCAGCTTAGTCCAGGGATGGACTGAAGCTTTCTTT.

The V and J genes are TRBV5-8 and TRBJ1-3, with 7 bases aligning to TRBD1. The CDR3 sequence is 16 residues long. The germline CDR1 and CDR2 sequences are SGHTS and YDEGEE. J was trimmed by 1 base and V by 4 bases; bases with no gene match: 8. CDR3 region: CASSINPTGSGNTIYF. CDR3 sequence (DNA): TGTGCCAGCAGCATAAACCCGACAGGGTCTGGAAACACCATATATTTT.

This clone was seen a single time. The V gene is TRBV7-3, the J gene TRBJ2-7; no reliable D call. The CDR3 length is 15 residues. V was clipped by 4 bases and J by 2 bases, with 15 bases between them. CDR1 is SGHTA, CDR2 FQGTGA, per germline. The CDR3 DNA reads TGTGCCAGCAGCTCGCAGCCGGGCCCTCCCTACGAGCAGTACTTC. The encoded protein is CASSSQPGPPYEQYF.

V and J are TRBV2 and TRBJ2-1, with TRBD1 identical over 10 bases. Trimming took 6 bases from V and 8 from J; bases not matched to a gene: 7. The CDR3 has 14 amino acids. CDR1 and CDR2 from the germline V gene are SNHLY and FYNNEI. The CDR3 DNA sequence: TGTGCCAGCAGACTTGACAGGGGGCAGGATGAGCAGTTCTTC. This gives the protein CASRLDRGQDEQFF.

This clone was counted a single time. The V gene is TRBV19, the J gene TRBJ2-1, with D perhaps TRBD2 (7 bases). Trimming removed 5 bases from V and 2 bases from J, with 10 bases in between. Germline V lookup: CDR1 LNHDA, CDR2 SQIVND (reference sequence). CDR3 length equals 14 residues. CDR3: CASSRGGAYNEQFF. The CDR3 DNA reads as TGTGCCAGTAGTCGAGGGGGGGCCTACAATGAGCAGTTCTTC. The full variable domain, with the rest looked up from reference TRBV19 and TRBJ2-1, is DGGITQSPKYLFRKEGQNVTLSCEQNLNHDAMYWYRQDPGQGLRLIYYSQIVNDFQKGDIAEGYSVSREKKESFPLTVTSAQKNPTAFYLCASSRGGAYNEQFFGPGTRLTVL.